Listed here are 23 T cell receptor beta chains from one sample, sequenced in a study of T-cell reconstitution after alpha-beta-depleted transplantation in children (dated by TCRdb to about 2016). Libraries came from PCR. The instrument given in TCRdb is Illumina HiSeq 2500. To normalize quantification of the TCRbeta repertoire, the TCR libraries were built with molecular barcoding that relied on unique molecular identifiers. TCRdb applied fastp at Q25 and MiXCR to the public reads, then kept only in-frame beta chains. Records with the same CDR3 protein are collapsed into one entry carrying the most frequent genes and DNA. The sample has about 400,000 distinct CDR3 sequences on record, about a fifth of them singletons. Less than 4.5% of the sample lies in the top ten. The specimen was PBMCs from the stem cell graft donor, collected from the stem cell graft. The receptor set was obtained from a human donor who donated a stem cell graft to a child with acute myeloid leukemia.

The chain is built from TRBV25-1 and TRBJ2-2; 10 bases line up with TRBD2. Germline V gives CDR1 MGHDK, CDR2 SYGVNS. The CDR3 is 17 amino acids. The ends lost 6 bases at V and 1 base at J; junction bases unmatched: 8. As DNA, the CDR3 is TGTGCCAGCAGCGAAGGCCCTAGCGGGGGGAACACCGGGGAGCTGTTTTTT. This sequence encodes CASSEGPSGGNTGELFF.

The rearrangement joins TRBV4-3 to TRBJ2-1, with unresolved D. The germline V gene encodes CDR1 LGHNA and CDR2 YSLEER. V lost 1 base and J 0 bases, leaving 7 bases between the germline ends. This CDR3 is built from 15 residues. The CDR3 bases are TGCGCCAGCAGCCAAGGTGCGGTCTCCTACAATGAGCAGTTCTTC. Translation: CASSQGAVSYNEQFF.

As to this clonotype: With a much larger clone just one base away, this may be a read error. This chain connects TRBV20-1 to TRBJ2-1; D uncertain. This CDR3 comprises 13 residues. Germline-derived CDR1 and CDR2 are DFQATT and SNEGSKA (reference sequence). The CDR3 sequence: CSASGPFNKEQFF. In DNA, the CDR3 is TGCAGTGCTAGTGGCCCGTTCAACAAAGAGCAGTTCTTC.

This clonotype was recorded only once. The J gene is TRBJ2-7, the V gene TRBV5-1, with D perhaps matching TRBD1 (9 bases). Deletions cut 1 base from V and 2 bases from J, with 16 bases between. The CDR3 is 16 residues long. CDR1 is SGHRS, CDR2 YFSETQ, per germline. CDR3 region: CASSLSSGTGTYEQYF. For the CDR3, the DNA is TGCGCCAGCAGCTTGAGTAGCGGGACAGGGACCTACGAGCAGTACTTC.

J is TRBJ2-1 and V is TRBV12-3 or TRBV12-4, with 11 bases lining up with TRBD2. Unmatched junction bases numbered 7, after V lost 7 bases and J lost 5 bases. CDR3 length: 15 residues. In nucleotides, the CDR3 is TGTGCCAGCACCGAGACTAGCGGGACGAACAATGAGCAGTTCTTC. Amino acid sequence: CASTETSGTNNEQFF.

This clonotype was detected ten times or more. V is TRBV20-1 and J is TRBJ2-7, with 14 positions matching TRBD2. V was clipped by 3 bases and J by 6 bases; unmatched bases: 4. Germline V gene sequence: CDR1 DFQATT, CDR2 SNEGSKA (reference sequence). The CDR3 spans 14 residues. The CDR3 DNA sequence: TGCAGTGCTAGGGGGACTAGCGGGAGTTTCGAGCAGTACTTC. This sequence encodes CSARGTSGSFEQYF.

This clonotype occurred many times. This chain links TRBV5-1 with TRBJ2-1; D might be TRBD2 (5 bases). V was pared by 4 bases and J by 13 bases, with 12 bases between. The CDR3 sequence is 11 residues long. Germline V lookup: CDR1 SGHRS, CDR2 YFSETQ. As DNA, the CDR3 is TGCGCCAGCAGCCGCCCCCCGGGACAGTTCTTC. Its translation: CASSRPPGQFF.

The rearrangement links TRBV15 to TRBJ2-1; 7 bases are a match to TRBD1. Germline CDR1 reads LNHNV; CDR2 reads YYDKDF (reference sequence). The CDR3 runs to 17 residues. J gave up 4 bases and V 0 bases, and 9 bases lay outside the gene matches. The CDR3 DNA follows: TGTGCCACCAGCAGAGATCTGAGGGGGCGTGGGTACAATGAGCAGTTCTTC. Translated: CATSRDLRGRGYNEQFF.

The gene calls are TRBV27 and TRBJ2-5, with D tentatively TRBD1 (6 bases). The CDR3 contains 16 residues. V lost 4 bases and J lost 0, with 15 bases in between. CDR1 and CDR2 (germline): MNHEY, SMNVEV (reference sequence). The CDR3 nucleotides are TGTGCCAGCAGTTCCAACGACAGGTGGAACCAAGAGACCCAGTACTTC. Encoded protein: CASSSNDRWNQETQYF.

A few counts support this clonotype. The rearrangement links TRBV7-9 to TRBJ2-2, with D unresolved. This CDR3 spans 13 amino acids. The germline CDR1 and CDR2 sequences are SEHNR and FQNEAQ (reference sequence). Between the trimmed V and J ends, which lost 2 bases and 3 bases, there was a span of 4 bases. The CDR3 region is CASSLLDTGELFF. In DNA form, the CDR3 reads TGTGCCAGCAGCTTACTGGACACCGGGGAGCTGTTTTTT.

The sample holds a few counts of this clonotype. This rearrangement joins TRBV24-1 to TRBJ1-6, with D unresolved. The V and J ends lost 5 bases and 6 bases respectively, with 10 bases between them. The CDR3 sequence is 14 residues long. In germline, CDR1 is KGHDR, CDR2 SFDVKD. The CDR3 loop is CATSGGAGNSPLHF. CDR3 sequence (DNA): TGTGCCACCAGTGGGGGAGCCGGTAATTCACCCCTCCACTTT.

V gene TRBV12-3 or TRBV12-4 combines with J gene TRBJ2-7; 7 bases match TRBD1. V was pared by 5 bases and J by 9 bases, with 10 bases of the junction left unmatched. The CDR3 length is 13 residues. CDR3 in DNA: TGTGCCAGCAGTCCCGGACAGGCTCAGCGGCAGTACTTC. Translation: CASSPGQAQRQYF.

This clonotype was seen a handful of times. The chain has TRBV12-3 or TRBV12-4 and TRBJ2-1; 8 nucleotides match TRBD1. With V trimmed by 5 bases and J by 8 bases, 11 bases remained unmatched. The length of the CDR3 is 15 residues. In DNA, the CDR3 is TGTGCCAGCAGTCCCCGGACAGGGATTAGGGATGAGCAGTTCTTC. Amino acids: CASSPRTGIRDEQFF.

V and J are TRBV4-1 and TRBJ2-1, with 15 bases lining up with TRBD2. CDR1 is MGHRA and CDR2 is YSYEKL in the germline V gene. The CDR3 covers 18 residues. The ends lost 4 bases at V and 2 bases at J; junction bases unmatched: 6. The CDR3 sequence: CASSPWTSGRAAYNEQFF. The CDR3 region has the DNA TGCGCCAGCAGCCCCTGGACTAGCGGGAGGGCCGCCTACAATGAGCAGTTCTTC.

This clonotype was seen repeatedly, ten times or more. The V call is TRBV20-1, the J call TRBJ2-7; D is tentatively TRBD1 or TRBD2 (6 bases each). The CDR3 contains 13 residues. V shed 7 bases and J shed 0 bases, with 13 bases lying between them. Germline V gene sequence: CDR1 DFQATT, CDR2 SNEGSKA (reference sequence). Written as DNA, the CDR3 is TGCAGTGTAGTAGGGGGAGGCTCCTACGAGCAGTACTTC. Protein: CSVVGGGSYEQYF.

The table lists this clonotype with a few counts. The chain uses TRBV27 and TRBJ2-7; weak D call: TRBD1 (6 bases). The germline V gene encodes CDR1 MNHEY and CDR2 SMNVEV (reference sequence). This CDR3 spans 13 amino acids. V shed 4 bases and J shed 2 bases, with 9 bases lying between them. The CDR3 here is CASSSNRAYEQYF. In DNA form, the CDR3 reads TGTGCCAGCAGTTCAAACAGGGCCTACGAGCAGTACTTC.

This clonotype was found many times. V and J are TRBV20-1 and TRBJ2-3; D is tentatively TRBD1 or TRBD2 (5 bases each). CDR3 length: 13 residues. In germline, CDR1 is DFQATT, CDR2 SNEGSKA (reference sequence). Trimming pared 2 bases from V and 6 bases from J, leaving 12 bases between. The CDR3 sequence is CSARPAAGDTQYF. The CDR3 DNA reads as TGCAGTGCTAGACCAGCGGCAGGGGATACGCAGTATTTT.

The chain couples TRBV5-1 to TRBJ2-7, with 9 bases that match TRBD2. CDR1 and CDR2 from the germline V gene are SGHRS and YFSETQ. The CDR3 consists of 18 residues. The trim removed 1 base at V and 7 bases at J, leaving 18 bases unmatched. CDR3 bases: TGCGCCAGCAGCTTGATGTCTAGCGGGGTCATGACTAGTTGGGAGCAGTACTTC. This sequence encodes CASSLMSSGVMTSWEQYF.

In its sample, this clonotype was seen many times. The J gene is TRBJ2-1, the V gene TRBV24-1; D possibly corresponds to TRBD1 (6 bases). This CDR3 has 14 amino acids. Deletions cut 4 bases from V and 6 bases from J, with 12 bases between. Germline V gene data show CDR1 as KGHDR and CDR2 as SFDVKD. CDR3 region: CATSDQDSSNEQFF. The CDR3 region has the DNA TGTGCCACCAGTGACCAGGACAGTTCCAATGAGCAGTTCTTC.

This clonotype was counted a few times. The chain combines TRBV20-1 with TRBJ2-7, with 8 bases lining up with TRBD2. Per the germline V gene, CDR1 is DFQATT and CDR2 is SNEGSKA (reference sequence). CDR3 length: 17 residues. With 4 bases clipped from V and 5 bases from J, the junction kept 19 bases outside the gene matches. This chain's CDR3 is CSATPSRTGGRFHEQYF. CDR3 in DNA: TGCAGTGCTACACCGAGCAGAACGGGCGGGAGGTTCCACGAGCAGTACTTC.

The V gene is TRBV12-3 or TRBV12-4, the J gene TRBJ2-4; weak D call: TRBD2 (5 bases). The V end was cut by 8 bases, the J end by 1 base, with 18 bases between. This CDR3 has 16 residues. CDR3 sequence (DNA): TGTGCCAGCCCTAACCGGGATATGAGGGCCAAAAACATTCAGTACTTC. This codes for CASPNRDMRAKNIQYF.

This clonotype was picked up many times. This chain uses TRBV27 with TRBJ1-6; D remains unclear. The CDR3 is 18 residues long. Germline V gene data show CDR1 as MNHEY and CDR2 as SMNVEV (reference sequence). V lost 0 bases to trimming and J lost 0 bases, with 12 bases between them. CDR3 residues: CASSLSGASSSYNSPLHF. Here the CDR3 DNA reads TGTGCCAGCAGTTTATCCGGTGCTTCCAGCTCCTATAATTCACCCCTCCACTTT.

The chain is built from TRBV10-2 and TRBJ1-5; D perhaps matches TRBD1 (5 bases). Per the germline V gene, CDR1 is WSHSY and CDR2 is SAAADI. V dropped 3 bases and J dropped 4 bases, with 19 bases sitting between them. The CDR3 consists of 17 residues. As DNA, the CDR3 is TGCGCCAGCAGTGATTTGCCTGAGGGACGGCTGAATCAGCCCCAGCATTTT. Translating it yields CASSDLPEGRLNQPQHF.